This T cell receptor (beta chain) was obtained from a study of blood T cell repertoires in COVID-19. Cohort 3 donors were reported recovered after two negative PCRs, clearance, or symptom resolution. Profiling relied on immunoSEQ multiplex PCR, and the TCRdb table lists in-frame clones only, not all of them. The table shows fewer than 350,000 clones, with 85% occurring only once. This CDR3 has 16 residues. Trimming removed 2 bases from V and 6 bases from J; junction bases left unmatched: 7. Per the germline V gene, CDR1 is LGHDT and CDR2 is YNNKEL (reference sequence). This clonotype was sampled from a woman between 50 and 59 years old who had recovered from COVID-19. V and J are TRBV3-1 (or the pseudogene TRBV3-2) and TRBJ2-7; TRBD2 matches at 13 bases. Sequencing used PBMCs or T cells enriched from blood (not recorded which). The CDR3 protein is CASSQPLAGGPGEQYF. As DNA, the CDR3 is TGTGCCAGCAGCCAACCACTAGCGGGAGGGCCTGGCGAGCAGTACTTC.